Following are 30 T cell receptor beta chains from one sample sequenced in a study of patients and donors after allogeneic stem cell transplantation. One entry per CDR3 protein results from TCRdb running MiXCR on the RT-PCR reads. The table lists roughly 960,000 distinct CDR3 sequences, about a sixth of them singletons, with around 6% in the top ten. The sample was blood, either unsorted or a sorted T cell fraction (not recorded which). These receptors all come from a human donor who was either an allogeneic HSCT recipient or a stem cell or donor lymphocyte infusion donor (not recorded which). It is not recorded whose cells these are; they may come from a transplant donor.

J is TRBJ1-1 and V is TRBV24-1; D gene ambiguous. The CDR3 runs 12 residues. Per the germline V gene, CDR1 is KGHDR and CDR2 is SFDVKD. V gave up 1 base and J gave up 3 bases, with 2 bases separating them. Here the CDR3 reads CATSDLDTEAFF. CDR3 DNA sequence: TGTGCCACCAGTGATTTAGACACTGAAGCTTTCTTT.

The genes are TRBV7-3 and TRBJ2-1; the D gene is possibly TRBD2 (8 bases). CDR3 size: 16 residues. Germline lookup yields CDR1 SGHTA and CDR2 FQGTGA. V was pared by 5 bases and J by 1 base, with 15 bases between. The CDR3 DNA follows: TGTGCCAGCAGCCGACAGGGACTAGGGTCCTACAATGAGCAGTTCTTC. Its protein product is CASSRQGLGSYNEQFF. Filled out from reference TRBV7-3 and TRBJ2-1, the complete variable domain reads GAGVSQTPSNKVTEKGKYVELRCDPISGHTALYWYRQSLGQGPEFLIYFQGTGAADDSGLPNDRFFAVRPEGSVSTLKIQRTERGDSAVYLCASSRQGLGSYNEQFFGPGTRLTVL.

This rearrangement joins TRBV20-1 to TRBJ2-7; D ambiguous. V lost 0 bases to trimming and J lost 5 bases, with 5 bases between them. The germline V gene has CDR1 DFQATT and CDR2 SNEGSKA (reference sequence). This CDR3 region has 11 residues. CDR3 nucleotide sequence: TGCAGTGCTAGAGATACCGACGAGCAGTACTTC. It translates to CSARDTDEQYF.

The CDR3 is CAISDRGPPYEQYF. The DNA for the CDR3 is TGTGCCATCAGTGACAGGGGGCCCCCCTACGAGCAGTACTTC. The J gene is TRBJ2-7, the V gene TRBV10-3; 8 bases align to TRBD1. This CDR3 contains 14 residues. Trimming cost V 3 bases and J 2 bases; bases outside gene matches: 3. Per germline, CDR1 ENHRY and CDR2 SYGVKD.

J is TRBJ2-4 and V is TRBV18, with 14 bases matching TRBD2. Trimming removed 6 bases from V and 2 bases from J; junction bases left unmatched: 9. This CDR3 contains 18 residues. Germline assignment: CDR1 KGHSH and CDR2 LQKENI. The CDR3 loop reads CASSRTSGRMNTKNIQYF. CDR3 DNA: TGTGCCAGCTCCCGGACTAGCGGGAGGATGAATACCAAAAACATTCAGTACTTC. Based on the CDR3 plus reference TRBV18 and TRBJ2-4, the full variable domain is NAGVMQNPRHLVRRRGQEARLRCSPMKGHSHVYWYRQLPEEGLKFMVYLQKENIIDESGMPKERFSAEFPKEGPSILRIQQVVRGDSAAYFCASSRTSGRMNTKNIQYFGAGTRLSVL.

With respect to this clonotype: A much larger clone sits a single nucleotide away, making a read error possible. The chain couples TRBV7-3 to TRBJ1-1, with D hard to call. Trimming took 4 bases from V and 0 from J, leaving 6 bases between them. CDR1 is SGHTA, CDR2 FQGTGA, per germline. The CDR3 has 13 amino acids. The CDR3 DNA follows: TGTGCCAGCAGCTGGGAGATGAACACTGAAGCTTTCTTT. Translating gives CASSWEMNTEAFF.

This clonotype was seen more than once but under ten times. The chain recombines TRBV24-1 with TRBJ2-1; 9 bases are shared with TRBD1. This CDR3 region has 15 residues. CDR1 is KGHDR, CDR2 SFDVKD, per germline. Trimming at V came to 5 bases and at J to 8 bases, leaving 9 bases not matched to a gene. The CDR3 nucleotides read TGTGCCACCAGTGGGCCGGGACAGGGACCATATGAGCAGTTCTTC. Translating gives CATSGPGQGPYEQFF.

This clonotype was seen a handful of times. The chain has TRBV3-1 and TRBJ1-3; TRBD1 is a possible D gene (5 bases). Looked up from germline, CDR1 is LGHDT and CDR2 is YNNKEL (reference sequence). This CDR3 has 15 residues. The V and J ends lost 1 base and 2 bases respectively, with 9 bases between them. The CDR3 bases are TGTGCCAGCAGCCAAGCCAGGGAGGCTGGAAACACCATATATTTT. Residues: CASSQAREAGNTIYF.

The CDR3 reads CATSGLAGTGELFF. The DNA of the CDR3 is TGTGCCACTAGCGGGCTAGCAGGAACCGGGGAGCTGTTTTTT. This rearrangement joins TRBV24-1 to TRBJ2-2; 7 bases agree with TRBD2. The V gene's germline CDR1 is KGHDR and CDR2 SFDVKD. This CDR3 has 14 residues. With 10 bases clipped from V and 5 bases from J, the junction kept 9 bases outside the gene matches.

This clonotype was detected only a few times. The chain is built from TRBV4-3 and TRBJ1-4; D is possibly TRBD1 (5 bases). Trimming shortened V by 0 bases and J by 5 bases, and 13 bases separated the two germline ends. Per the germline V gene, CDR1 is LGHNA and CDR2 is YSLEER. This CDR3 is 16 amino acids long. The CDR3 bases are TGCGCCAGCAGCCAAGATCGTACAGGCCTAAATGAAAAACTGTTTTTT. Translation gives CASSQDRTGLNEKLFF.

This clonotype has only a few counts. This chain connects TRBV2 to TRBJ1-6, with 9 bases fitting TRBD1. The CDR3 spans 14 residues. V trimming: 5 bases; J trimming: 6 bases; junction bases outside the gene matches: 2. CDR1 is SNHLY, CDR2 FYNNEI, per germline. CDR3 bases: TGTGCCAGCAGTAACAGGGGGCCTAATTCACCCCTCCACTTT. It encodes CASSNRGPNSPLHF.

This clonotype was observed a handful of times. This chain connects TRBV11-1 to TRBJ1-1; no reliable D call. V lost 2 bases, J lost 0 bases, and 19 bases lay in between. From germline, CDR1 is SGHAT and CDR2 FQDESV (reference sequence). The CDR3 extends over 18 amino acids. The CDR3 DNA is TGTGCCAGCAGCTTACGAGGGCTTACTGACCTCATGAACACTGAAGCTTTCTTT. As protein: CASSLRGLTDLMNTEAFF.

This clonotype was detected a few times. Here the CDR3 reads CASSPYPTGLETQYF. The CDR3 DNA is TGTGCCAGCAGCCCCTACCCCACGGGCTTGGAGACCCAGTACTTC. This chain uses TRBV11-2 with TRBJ2-5, with unresolved D. V lost 5 bases to trimming and J lost 5 bases, with 18 bases between them. The CDR3 is made up of 15 amino acids. Germline loops: CDR1 SGHAT, CDR2 FQNNGV.

This clonotype was counted between two and nine times. The V call is TRBV29-1, the J call TRBJ2-3; weak D call: TRBD2 (5 bases). Trimming stripped 3 bases from V and 1 base from J, with 11 bases between. This CDR3 is built from 14 residues. From germline, CDR1 is SQVTM and CDR2 ANQGSEA. The CDR3 is CSVDTGVGTDTQYF. In nucleotides, the CDR3 is TGCAGCGTTGATACCGGGGTAGGCACAGATACGCAGTATTTT.

The gene calls are TRBV7-9 and TRBJ2-1; D unclear. Looked up from germline, CDR1 is SEHNR and CDR2 is FQNEAQ (reference sequence). This CDR3 is 15 amino acids long. V was pared by 5 bases and J by 0 bases, with 11 bases between. Here the CDR3 reads CASSPYSVSYNEQFF. CDR3 bases: TGTGCCAGCAGCCCCTACAGTGTCTCCTACAATGAGCAGTTCTTC.

This clonotype was counted between two and nine times. The chain joins TRBV6-5 to TRBJ2-1; the match to TRBD2 covers 14 bases. The germline CDR1 and CDR2 sequences are MNHEY and SVGAGI. The CDR3 runs 16 residues. Trimming removed 2 bases from V and 9 bases from J; junction bases left unmatched: 6. Here the CDR3 DNA reads TGTGCCAGCAGTTACACCGGGACTAGCGGGAGTTCTGAGCAGTTCTTC. As protein: CASSYTGTSGSSEQFF.

This chain connects TRBV6-5 to TRBJ1-2; D possibly corresponds to TRBD1 (6 bases). Germline V gene sequence: CDR1 MNHEY, CDR2 SVGAGI. The V gene lost 0 bases and the J gene lost 7 bases, with 12 bases spanning the gap. CDR3 length equals 14 residues. The CDR3 reads CASSYSTRGSGYTF. The DNA for the CDR3 is TGTGCCAGCAGTTACTCGACGAGGGGGTCTGGCTACACCTTC.

The chain couples TRBV12-3 or TRBV12-4 to TRBJ1-6; possible D gene TRBD1, 5 bases. The CDR3 runs to 14 residues. With 6 bases removed from V and 9 bases from J, the gap between germline ends came to 15 bases. The CDR3 sequence is CASSIHRQGSPLHF. CDR3 DNA sequence: TGTGCCAGCAGCATACACCGCCAGGGTTCACCCCTCCACTTT.

The V and J genes are TRBV7-3 and TRBJ1-2; D might be TRBD1 (6 bases). Trimming took 5 bases from V and 8 from J, leaving 12 bases between them. The germline V gene encodes CDR1 SGHTA and CDR2 FQGTGA. The CDR3 runs 12 residues. The DNA of the CDR3 is TGTGCCAGCAGCGGTTCAGGGGTCGGCTACACCTTC. It translates to CASSGSGVGYTF.

In this sample, this clonotype turned up a few times. The chain joins TRBV6-2 or TRBV6-3 to TRBJ2-3, with TRBD1 matching 8 bases. Germline V gives CDR1 MNHEY, CDR2 SVGEGT. V was clipped by 6 bases and J by 5 bases; unmatched bases: 10. CDR3 length: 15 residues. The CDR3 reads CASSRQQGVVDTQYF. The CDR3 nucleotides read TGTGCCAGCAGCCGACAACAGGGGGTAGTAGATACGCAGTATTTT.

This clonotype was seen more than once but under ten times. CDR3 amino acids: CATRGRMNTEAFF. CDR3 nucleotide sequence: TGTGCCACCAGGGGACGGATGAACACTGAAGCTTTCTTT. This chain connects TRBV24-1 to TRBJ1-1, with D perhaps matching TRBD1 (5 bases). The length of the CDR3 is 13 residues. V gave up 7 bases and J gave up 0 bases, with 8 bases separating them. Germline-derived CDR1 and CDR2 are KGHDR and SFDVKD.

Details on this clonotype: One junction end disagrees with the germline gene, perhaps due to a read error. The V gene is TRBV5-1, the J gene TRBJ1-2, with D hard to call. The CDR3 loop spans 14 amino acids. Germline V CDR1 and CDR2: SGHRS, YFSETQ. This CDR3 reads CASGFSGENYGYTF. The CDR3 DNA follows: TGCGCCAGCGGCTTTAGCGGGGAAAACTATGGCTACACCTTC.

There are a few counts of this clonotype. The chain couples TRBV11-2 to TRBJ2-4; TRBD2 might be the D (7 bases). Per the germline V gene, CDR1 is SGHAT and CDR2 is FQNNGV. V lost 3 bases, J lost 0 bases, and 18 bases lay in between. CDR3 size: 18 residues. The CDR3, as DNA: TGTGCCAGCAGCTTCAGGGGAGGGAGAGTCTTAGCCAAAAACATTCAGTACTTC. Its translation is CASSFRGGRVLAKNIQYF. Together with reference TRBV11-2 and TRBJ2-4, the CDR3 gives the full variable domain: EAGVAQSPRYKIIEKRQSVAFWCNPISGHATLYWYQQILGQGPKLLIQFQNNGVVDDSQLPKDRFSAERLKGVDSTLKIQPAKLEDSAVYLCASSFRGGRVLAKNIQYFGAGTRLSVL.

In this sample, this clonotype turned up a few times. CDR3 bases: TGCGCCAGCAGCCAAGAAACGGGAAGGGGGAAGTACTTC. Amino acid sequence: CASSQETGRGKYF. J is TRBJ2-7 and V is TRBV4-1, with D possibly TRBD1 on 6 matching bases. There are 13 residues in the CDR3. CDR1 is MGHRA and CDR2 is YSYEKL in the germline V gene. Trimming removed 0 bases from V and 11 bases from J, with 14 bases in between.

This clonotype was counted between two and nine times. This chain uses TRBV5-5 with TRBJ2-4, with D perhaps matching TRBD2 (6 bases). CDR1 is SGHKS and CDR2 is YYEKEE in the germline V gene (reference sequence). V lost 1 base and J lost 2, with 13 bases in between. The CDR3 length is 16 residues. CDR3 amino acids: CASSLFREITKNIQYF. As DNA, the CDR3 is TGTGCCAGCAGCTTGTTTCGGGAGATAACCAAAAACATTCAGTACTTC.

This clonotype was seen more than once but under ten times. J is TRBJ2-7 and V is TRBV12-3 or TRBV12-4; 9 bases are shared with TRBD1. Trimming cost V 3 bases and J 1 base; bases outside gene matches: 4. The CDR3 loop spans 15 amino acids. This CDR3 is CASSFPDRGSYEQYF. In DNA form, the CDR3 reads TGTGCCAGCAGTTTTCCGGACAGGGGTTCCTACGAGCAGTACTTC.

This clonotype came up many times. The rearrangement uses TRBV10-3 and TRBJ2-7; no firm D call. CDR3 length equals 11 residues. Trimming cost V 9 bases and J 0 bases, with 6 bases left between them. The germline V gene has CDR1 ENHRY and CDR2 SYGVKD. CDR3 sequence reads: CAIMDSYEQYF. The CDR3 DNA reads TGTGCCATAATGGACTCCTACGAGCAGTACTTC.

The V and J genes are TRBV20-1 and TRBJ2-5, with 10 bases that match TRBD2. The CDR3 runs 16 residues. V shed 6 bases and J 4 bases; nucleotides not matched to a gene: 14. The V gene's germline CDR1 is DFQATT and CDR2 SNEGSKA (reference sequence). This CDR3 is CSAPRIQRGGGETQYF. CDR3 bases: TGCAGTGCCCCTAGAATACAGCGGGGGGGCGGAGAGACCCAGTACTTC.

This clonotype occurred many times. V and J are TRBV7-2 and TRBJ2-3, with 7 nucleotides matching TRBD2. V lost 6 bases, J lost 6 bases, and 3 bases stayed unmatched. Per germline, CDR1 SGHTA and CDR2 FQGNSA. The CDR3 runs to 12 residues. The CDR3: CASSRAGDTQYF. CDR3 sequence (DNA): TGTGCCAGCAGTAGAGCGGGGGATACGCAGTATTTT. The full variable domain, with the rest looked up from reference TRBV7-2 and TRBJ2-3, is GAGVSQSPSNKVTEKGKDVELRCDPISGHTALYWYRQSLGQGLEFLIYFQGNSAPDKSGLPSDRFSAERTGGSVSTLTIQRTQQEDSAVYLCASSRAGDTQYFGPGTRLTVL.

This clonotype was found a few times. Relative to the germline gene, one junction end is altered; a read error may explain this. The J gene is TRBJ2-1, the V gene TRBV12-3 or TRBV12-4; D might be TRBD2 (6 bases). The CDR3 spans 14 residues. CDR3 sequence reads: CASSLAGGGRRPVF. CDR3 DNA: TGTGCCAGCAGTTTAGCAGGAGGAGGGAGACGTCCCGTCTTC.